These 20 T cell receptor beta chains originate from one sample sequenced in a study of blood T cell repertoires in COVID-19. Using immunoSEQ multiplex PCR, the repertoire was profiled, and TCRdb retains in-frame clones only, with some absent. This table holds over 130,000 clones, about 91% found once. The sequencing input was peripheral blood. The receptor source for this set is a human donor in a cohort sampled during active COVID-19.

CDR3 nucleotides: TGTGCCAGCAGCTTAGGTCGTGCGACAGGGATCACTGAAGCTTTCTTT. Translated, it gives CASSLGRATGITEAFF. The chain couples TRBV11-2 to TRBJ1-1, with 7 bases matching TRBD1. The CDR3 has 16 residues. J was trimmed by 4 bases and V by 1 base; bases with no gene match: 9. The germline gives CDR1 SGHAT, CDR2 FQNNGV.

CDR3 region: CAISRNGQGGNSPLHF. The DNA for the CDR3 is TGTGCCATCTCCAGGAATGGGCAGGGTGGAAATTCACCCCTCCACTTT. The rearrangement joins TRBV10-3 to TRBJ1-6; TRBD1 might be the D (5 bases). The germline gives CDR1 ENHRY, CDR2 SYGVKD. V gave up 8 bases and J gave up 7 bases, with 21 bases separating them. The CDR3 is 16 residues long.

This CDR3 is CASSFGGQGVYEQYF. Written as DNA, the CDR3 is TGTGCCAGCAGTTTCGGGGGACAGGGGGTCTACGAGCAGTACTTC. V is TRBV27 and J is TRBJ2-7, with 11 bases fitting TRBD1. Trimming cost V 3 bases and J 3 bases; bases outside gene matches: 4. This CDR3 has 15 residues. Germline CDR1 is MNHEY and CDR2 is SMNVEV (reference sequence).

V is TRBV14 and J is TRBJ2-1; D perhaps matches TRBD2 (6 bases). Looked up from germline, CDR1 is SGHDN and CDR2 is FVKESK. V shed 1 base and J shed 3 bases, with 13 bases lying between them. The CDR3 runs 16 residues. The CDR3 reads CASSQGAGRLYNEQFF. The CDR3 nucleotides read TGTGCCAGCAGCCAAGGGGCGGGGAGACTCTACAATGAGCAGTTCTTC. Looking up the rest from reference TRBV14 and TRBJ2-1 gives the full variable domain: EAGVTQFPSHSVIEKGQTVTLRCDPISGHDNLYWYRRVMGKEIKFLLHFVKESKQDESGMPNNRFLAERTGGTYSTLKVQPAELEDSGVYFCASSQGAGRLYNEQFFGPGTRLTVL.

The genes are TRBV6-5 and TRBJ1-1; D might be TRBD1 (5 bases). The germline CDR1 and CDR2 sequences are MNHEY and SVGAGI. This CDR3 is 14 amino acids long. V lost 7 bases, J lost 4 bases, and 16 bases lay in between. The CDR3 coding sequence is TGTGCCAGCACTCATCCCGGGGGACGCACTGAAGCTTTCTTT. It yields the protein CASTHPGGRTEAFF.

This chain uses TRBV7-6 with TRBJ1-3; 9 bases match TRBD1. V shed 5 bases, J shed 4 bases, and the junction held 3 bases outside the gene matches. The CDR3 contains 14 residues. The germline V gene has CDR1 SGHVS and CDR2 FNYEAQ. CDR3 in amino acids: CASSNGQGGNTIYF. The CDR3 DNA sequence: TGTGCCAGCAGCAACGGACAGGGGGGAAACACCATATATTTT. Full variable domain (missing parts from reference TRBV7-6 and TRBJ1-3): GAGVSQSPRYKVTKRGQDVALRCDPISGHVSLYWYRQALGQGPEFLTYFNYEAQQDKSGLPNDRFSAERPEGSISTLTIQRTEQRDSAMYRCASSNGQGGNTIYFGEGSWLTVV.

V is TRBV5-6 and J is TRBJ2-3; 10 positions match TRBD2. Looked up from germline, CDR1 is SGHDT and CDR2 is YYEEEE. Losses at the gene ends were 7 bases for V and 4 bases for J; bases not matched to a gene: 18. This CDR3 spans 18 amino acids. The CDR3 DNA reads as TGTGCCAGCCGCAGGGGTCTAACCCTAGCGGGGGATCCAGATACGCAGTATTTT. Protein: CASRRGLTLAGDPDTQYF.

The chain recombines TRBV9 with TRBJ2-3, with 7 bases that match TRBD2. Germline CDR1 reads SGDLS; CDR2 reads YYNGEE. This CDR3 is 18 amino acids long. The V segment lost 0 bases and the J segment 0 bases; nucleotides outside the gene matches: 10. The CDR3 bases are TGTGCCAGCAGCGTAGATCCCCGGGGGGTCTCTAGCACAGATACGCAGTATTTT. This encodes CASSVDPRGVSSTDTQYF.

The chain recombines TRBV10-3 with TRBJ2-7; 11 positions agree with TRBD1. Trimming removed 11 bases from V and 3 bases from J; junction bases left unmatched: 3. The CDR3 runs 12 residues. Germline V gene data show CDR1 as ENHRY and CDR2 as SYGVKD. The CDR3 nucleotides read TGTGCCGGCGGGACAGGGGGCTACGAGCAGTACTTC. Protein sequence: CAGGTGGYEQYF.

This clone was seen only a few times. This chain connects TRBV1 to TRBJ1-1. TRBV1 is a known pseudogene. CDR3 length: 19 amino acids. The CDR3 DNA is TGCACCAGCAGCCAAGAAACGGGGGGAAAATGTGTAGGGAACACTGAAGCTTTCTTT. The encoded protein is CTSSQETGGKCVGNTEAFF.

The chain couples TRBV12-3 or TRBV12-4 to TRBJ1-1; no definite D call. Trimming removed 5 bases at V and 11 bases at J, with 12 bases between. The CDR3 has 11 amino acids. CDR3 in DNA: TGTGCCAGCAGTCCACGGGGTGAGGCTTTCTTT. This translates into CASSPRGEAFF.

V is TRBV3-1 (or the pseudogene TRBV3-2) and J is TRBJ1-6; D perhaps matches TRBD1 (6 bases). Trimming left V 4 bases short and J 8 bases short, with 15 bases between. Germline V gives CDR1 LGHDT, CDR2 YNNKEL (reference sequence). This CDR3 is 15 amino acids long. Here the CDR3 DNA reads TGTGCCAGCAGCCCGTACAGGGTCGAGGATTCACCCCTCCACTTT. Residues: CASSPYRVEDSPLHF.

This chain joins TRBV7-3 and TRBJ1-1; 9 bases fit TRBD1. V shed 4 bases and J 1 base; nucleotides not matched to a gene: 4. CDR3 length: 15 residues. The germline gives CDR1 SGHTA, CDR2 FQGTGA. CDR3 residues: CASSSTGGSNTEAFF. The CDR3 region has the DNA TGTGCCAGCAGCTCCACAGGGGGCTCGAACACTGAAGCTTTCTTT.

The chain links TRBV7-9 to TRBJ2-1; a weak D match, TRBD2 (6 bases). The CDR3 spans 12 residues. Trimming left V 3 bases short and J 8 bases short, with 8 bases between. Germline V gives CDR1 SEHNR, CDR2 FQNEAQ (reference sequence). Here the CDR3 reads CASSLTSYEQFF. CDR3 DNA sequence: TGTGCCAGCAGCTTGACTAGTTATGAGCAGTTCTTC.

The rearrangement uses TRBV30 and TRBJ2-7; perhaps TRBD1 as D (6 bases). The CDR3 has 14 amino acids. The ends were cut back, 3 bases at V and 2 bases at J, with 14 bases in the middle. Germline V gives CDR1 GTSNPN, CDR2 SVGIG (reference sequence). CDR3 bases: TGTGCCTGGAGCGGTGTCAGGGGCGCCTACGAGCAGTACTTC. As protein: CAWSGVRGAYEQYF.

This chain links TRBV25-1 with TRBJ1-2, with 7 positions matching TRBD1. Losses at the gene ends were 0 bases for V and 4 bases for J; bases not matched to a gene: 11. The length of the CDR3 is 17 residues. From germline, CDR1 is MGHDK and CDR2 SYGVNS. The CDR3 bases are TGTGCCAGCAGTGAATATGGGACAGCGGACCTACTCTATGGCTACACCTTC. It yields the protein CASSEYGTADLLYGYTF.

The V call is TRBV10-3, the J call TRBJ1-5; maybe TRBD1 (5 bases). The V gene lost 8 bases and the J gene lost 0 bases, with 8 bases spanning the gap. The CDR3 consists of 13 residues. Germline CDR1 reads ENHRY; CDR2 reads SYGVKD. The CDR3 loop reads CAIGQSSNQPQHF. In DNA, the CDR3 is TGTGCCATCGGACAATCTAGCAATCAGCCCCAGCATTTT.

The chain carries TRBV19 and TRBJ2-7, with TRBD2 matching over 10 bases. CDR1 and CDR2 from the germline V gene are LNHDA and SQIVND (reference sequence). After removal of 0 bases from V and 6 bases from J, the junction contained 8 bases not matched to a gene. The CDR3 covers 16 residues. CDR3 region: CASSIDPSSGGGEQYF. DNA of the CDR3: TGTGCCAGTAGTATAGATCCGTCTAGCGGGGGAGGCGAGCAGTACTTC.

The rearrangement joins TRBV2 to TRBJ1-1; a weak D match, TRBD1 (5 bases). The CDR3 is made up of 14 amino acids. Germline assignment: CDR1 SNHLY and CDR2 FYNNEI. The germline V and J ends were trimmed by 1 base and 2 bases, with 8 bases remaining between them. CDR3 region: CASSEGRVNTEAFF. DNA of the CDR3: TGTGCCAGCAGTGAAGGCAGGGTTAACACTGAAGCTTTCTTT.

The chain combines TRBV2 with TRBJ2-5; TRBD2 agrees at 9 bases. This CDR3 is built from 14 residues. Trimming cost V 7 bases and J 5 bases; bases outside gene matches: 8. CDR1 is SNHLY and CDR2 is FYNNEI in the germline V gene. The CDR3 protein is CASTAGTSLETQYF. The CDR3 nucleotides are TGTGCCAGCACTGCCGGGACTAGCCTTGAGACCCAGTACTTC.